The 22 T cell receptor beta chains below all came from one sample that was sequenced in a study of T cell repertoires in cytomegalovirus infection. Using its own MiXCR run on the reads, TCRdb lists one record per CDR3 protein. The sample lists roughly 220,000 distinct CDR3 sequences; 30% to 45% were seen once. Antigens for these TCRs are unknown. Material: CD8+ T cells from cultured PBMCs, obtained from culture after CMV antigen stimulation. These receptors all come from a human donor in good health (CMV status not recorded). Some clones in this sample may be carry-over from other donors' samples.

This chain links TRBV27 with TRBJ1-1, with 11 positions matching TRBD1. CDR3 length equals 18 residues. CDR1 and CDR2 from the germline V gene are MNHEY and SMNVEV (reference sequence). Trimming took 4 bases from V and 7 from J; bases not matched to a gene: 17. The CDR3, as DNA: TGTGCCAGCAGTTCTCACTCTTGGACAGGGGGCGTGGGGGGTGAAGCTTTCTTT. Residues: CASSSHSWTGGVGGEAFF.

The CDR3 nucleotides are TGTGCCAGCAGCCAGACTAGCGGGAAAGAGACCCAGTACTTC. It codes for CASSQTSGKETQYF. This sequence joins TRBV6-6 and TRBJ2-5; 11 bases map to TRBD2. The CDR3 extends over 14 amino acids. Germline CDR1 MNHNY, CDR2 SVGAGI (reference sequence). The V and J ends lost 6 bases and 3 bases, in that order; junction bases with no gene match: 3.

The chain combines TRBV7-8 with TRBJ2-3, with a weak D call TRBD2 (6 bases). CDR3 length: 17 residues. Trimming took 0 bases from V and 2 from J, leaving 15 bases between them. The germline V gene has CDR1 SGHVS and CDR2 FQNEAQ. CDR3 nucleotides: TGTGCCAGCAGCTTAGCTGTCTTCGGGAGTACCACAGATACGCAGTATTTT. As protein: CASSLAVFGSTTDTQYF.

The chain employs TRBV7-9 and TRBJ2-3; D is unresolved. From germline, CDR1 is SEHNR and CDR2 FQNEAQ (reference sequence). The CDR3 covers 13 residues. V lost 6 bases to trimming and J lost 3 bases, with 10 bases between them. CDR3 in DNA: TGTGCCAGCAGTCAGCCTATAACAGATACGCAGTATTTT. This gives the protein CASSQPITDTQYF.

This clonotype was observed a few times. The chain uses TRBV6-5 and TRBJ2-1; no clear D. The CDR3 totals 14 residues. V lost 5 bases, J lost 3 bases, and 11 bases lay in between. CDR1 and CDR2 (germline): MNHEY, SVGAGI. The CDR3 region is CASSNTDDYNEQFF. CDR3 sequence (DNA): TGTGCCAGCAGTAATACAGACGACTACAATGAGCAGTTCTTC.

The V and J genes are TRBV7-6 and TRBJ2-7, with a tentative D call TRBD1 (5 bases). The V end lost 1 base, the J end lost 0 bases, and 10 bases lay between the germline ends. Germline assignment: CDR1 SGHVS and CDR2 FNYEAQ. The CDR3 is 15 amino acids. The CDR3 here is CASSLEQANSYEQYF. The DNA for the CDR3 is TGTGCCAGCAGCTTAGAACAGGCAAACTCCTACGAGCAGTACTTC. The full variable domain, completed using reference TRBV7-6 and TRBJ2-7, is GAGVSQSPRYKVTKRGQDVALRCDPISGHVSLYWYRQALGQGPEFLTYFNYEAQQDKSGLPNDRFSAERPEGSISTLTIQRTEQRDSAMYRCASSLEQANSYEQYFGPGTRLTVT.

This chain joins TRBV13 and TRBJ1-2, with TRBD1 matching over 10 bases. The CDR3 spans 15 residues. Germline CDR1 and CDR2: PRHDT and FYEKMQ (reference sequence). With V trimmed by 2 bases and J by 7 bases, 7 bases remained unmatched. CDR3 sequence reads: CASSLTGTGDFGYTF. The CDR3 bases are TGTGCCAGCAGCTTAACCGGGACAGGGGATTTTGGCTACACCTTC.

This clonotype was observed many times. The chain has TRBV10-3 and TRBJ1-1; a possible D gene is TRBD1 (5 bases). This CDR3 is 11 amino acids long. Trimming cost V 6 bases and J 8 bases, with 10 bases left between them. The germline V gene has CDR1 ENHRY and CDR2 SYGVKD. This CDR3 reads CAISTPGEAFF. For the CDR3, the DNA is TGTGCCATCAGCACACCAGGGGAAGCTTTCTTT.

The chain has TRBV6-1 and TRBJ1-1, with D uncertain. The CDR3 is 14 amino acids. The V end lost 7 bases, the J end lost 1 base, and 13 bases lay between the germline ends. The V gene's germline CDR1 is MNHNS and CDR2 SASEGT. The CDR3 coding sequence is TGTGCCAGCACCCCGGCAGGAACGAACACTGAAGCTTTCTTT. It yields the protein CASTPAGTNTEAFF.

As concerns this clonotype: One junction end does not reproduce the germline sequence, and a read error may be involved. This chain joins TRBV6-5 and TRBJ2-5; possibly TRBD1 for D (5 bases). Germline V gene data show CDR1 as MNHEY and CDR2 as SVGAGI. The CDR3 has 15 amino acids. The CDR3 DNA is TGTGCCAGCACAAGGGGCCTCAGCCCTCAAGAGACCCAGAACTTC. Encoded protein: CASTRGLSPQETQNF.

The V and J genes are TRBV12-5 and TRBJ1-4, with D maybe TRBD1 (5 bases). Germline V gene data show CDR1 as LGHNT and CDR2 as FRNRAP. The CDR3 is 14 amino acids. V lost 7 bases and J 0 bases, leaving 9 bases between the germline ends. CDR3 nucleotide sequence: TGTGCTAGTGATCAGGGTGCAACTAATGAAAAACTGTTTTTT. It translates to CASDQGATNEKLFF.

In regard to this clonotype: A clone one base away is much larger, so this may be a read error. The genes are TRBV7-3 and TRBJ2-1; 12 nucleotides line up with TRBD2. With V trimmed by 5 bases and J by 6 bases, 5 bases remained unmatched. Germline CDR1 SGHTA, CDR2 FQGTGA. The CDR3 loop spans 15 amino acids. The CDR3 region is CASSTSGGMFNEQFF. CDR3 DNA sequence: TGTGCCAGCAGCACTAGCGGGGGGATGTTCAATGAGCAGTTCTTC.

The rearrangement joins TRBV19 to TRBJ1-5; the D gene is possibly TRBD1 (6 bases). Germline-derived CDR1 and CDR2 are LNHDA and SQIVND (reference sequence). Trimming took 3 bases from V and 6 from J, leaving 15 bases between them. The CDR3 consists of 15 residues. The CDR3 region is CASSISRGAIQPQHF. The DNA for the CDR3 is TGTGCCAGTAGTATCTCCAGGGGTGCAATTCAGCCCCAGCATTTT.

This clonotype was found a few times. This rearrangement joins TRBV28 to TRBJ1-1; D uncertain. In germline, CDR1 is MDHEN, CDR2 SYDVKM. Trimming removed 8 bases at V and 0 bases at J, with 13 bases between. The CDR3 spans 14 residues. CDR3: CASRSDELNTEAFF. The CDR3 nucleotides are TGTGCCAGCCGGAGCGACGAGTTGAACACTGAAGCTTTCTTT.

The chain recombines TRBV2 with TRBJ2-7, with 10 bases that match TRBD1. CDR3 size: 22 residues. Germline CDR1 and CDR2: SNHLY and FYNNEI. The junction had 30 bases not matched to a gene; V was cut back by 6 bases and J by 4 bases. CDR3 in amino acids: CASRGTGAFRTSKQQKEYEQYF. The CDR3, as DNA: TGTGCCAGCAGGGGGACAGGGGCCTTTCGGACTAGCAAACAACAAAAGGAATACGAGCAGTACTTC.

Many counts were recorded for this clonotype. The genes are TRBV7-8 and TRBJ1-5; D is undetermined. Trimming cost V 0 bases and J 0 bases, with 12 bases left between them. From germline, CDR1 is SGHVS and CDR2 FQNEAQ. The CDR3 is 17 residues long. The CDR3: CASSLAPFINSNQPQHF. The CDR3 DNA sequence: TGTGCCAGCAGCTTAGCCCCTTTCATCAATAGCAATCAGCCCCAGCATTTT. Based on the CDR3 plus reference TRBV7-8 and TRBJ1-5, the full variable domain is GAGVSQSPRYKVAKRGQDVALRCDPISGHVSLFWYQQALGQGPEFLTYFQNEAQLDKSGLPSDRFFAERPEGSVSTLKIQRTQQEDSAVYLCASSLAPFINSNQPQHFGDGTRLSIL.

The chain is built from TRBV7-3 and TRBJ2-7; 7 nucleotides line up with TRBD1. Germline CDR1 SGHTA, CDR2 FQGTGA. With 3 bases clipped from V and 5 bases from J, the junction kept 4 bases outside the gene matches. CDR3 length: 13 amino acids. The CDR3 region is CASSFEGAHEQYF. CDR3 bases: TGTGCCAGCAGCTTCGAGGGGGCCCACGAGCAGTACTTC.

This clonotype occurred a few times. The chain carries TRBV20-1 and TRBJ2-3; 12 bases are a match to TRBD2. The CDR3 covers 18 residues. Germline loops: CDR1 DFQATT, CDR2 SNEGSKA (reference sequence). After removal of 3 bases from V and 0 bases from J, the junction contained 10 bases not matched to a gene. CDR3 nucleotide sequence: TGCAGTGCTAGGTCGCTAGCGGGAGGGCCCATTAGCACAGATACGCAGTATTTT. This sequence encodes CSARSLAGGPISTDTQYF.

The genes are TRBV25-1 and TRBJ1-4, with no clear D. V lost 2 bases and J lost 12, with 7 bases in between. Germline loops: CDR1 MGHDK, CDR2 SYGVNS. There are 11 residues in the CDR3. In DNA form, the CDR3 reads TGTGCCAGCAGTGAAACTTTGGAACTGTTTTTT. Its translation: CASSETLELFF.

To note about this clonotype: The junction shows a germline mismatch at one end, possibly a read error. The chain combines TRBV29-1 with TRBJ2-1, with TRBD2 identical over 8 bases. Germline-derived CDR1 and CDR2 are SQVTM and ANQGSEA. The CDR3 loop spans 15 amino acids. This CDR3 is CSVEGLAGPSGEQFF. CDR3 sequence (DNA): TGCAGCGTCGAAGGGCTAGCGGGTCCCTCAGGTGAGCAGTTCTTC.

This clonotype has a count of ten or more. The chain joins TRBV3-1 to TRBJ1-3; tentatively, D is TRBD1 (5 bases). The germline V gene has CDR1 LGHDT and CDR2 YNNKEL (reference sequence). Deletions cut 3 bases from V and 0 bases from J, with 15 bases between. The CDR3 is made up of 17 amino acids. This CDR3 is CASSQQPGRLSGNTIYF. For the CDR3, the DNA is TGTGCCAGCAGCCAGCAGCCGGGACGCCTCTCTGGAAACACCATATATTTT.

V is TRBV5-5 and J is TRBJ2-4; D may match TRBD1 or TRBD2 (5 bases each). V was trimmed by 4 bases and J by 0 bases, leaving 8 bases between them. The CDR3 spans 14 residues. Germline V gives CDR1 SGHKS, CDR2 YYEKEE (reference sequence). This CDR3 reads CASSTGTAKNIQYF. CDR3 DNA: TGTGCCAGCAGCACCGGGACAGCCAAAAACATTCAGTACTTC.